These T cell receptor beta chains were read from a single sample in a study of cytomegalovirus exposure and HLA in healthy donors. Method: immunoSEQ multiplex PCR; TCRdb's copy keeps in-frame clones and lacks some. The sample includes about 170,000 clones, around 88% of them seen just once. Sequenced material: PBMCs. These receptors originate from a woman aged 18-35 years in good health and CMV-seronegative. Each CDR3 is given with its conserved first and last residue. A D gene is named only where the DNA matches it firmly. Clone size, where shown, is once, few, many, or a class for clones that have expanded.

v_call	clone_size	j_call	d_call	cdr3_length	cdr3_nt	cdr3_aa
TRBV5-1	.	TRBJ1-1	.	14	TGCGCCAGCAGCTTTGAGGGCCGGGGCACTGAAGCTTTCTTT	CASSFEGRGTEAFF
TRBV19	many	TRBJ1-2	.	13	TGTGCCAGTACGAGGGAGACTAACTATGGCTACACCTTC	CASTRETNYGYTF
TRBV19	.	TRBJ2-6	.	18	TGTGCCAGTAGTATTGTGCCAGGGGTTCCCTCTGGGGCCAACGTCCTGACTTTC	CASSIVPGVPSGANVLTF
TRBV4-2	.	TRBJ2-7	TRBD1	15	TGTGCCAGCTGCCCCGATGAGGGGACAGCGCACGAGCAGTACTTC	CASCPDEGTAHEQYF
TRBV10-3	few	TRBJ1-2	.	13	TGTGCCATCGCGTCAGGGTTTAACTATGGCTACACCTTC	CAIASGFNYGYTF
TRBV5-6	.	TRBJ2-7	TRBD2	16	TGTGCCAGCAGCTTGGGAGGGCAGCGGGGAAGCTACGAGCAGTACTTC	CASSLGGQRGSYEQYF
TRBV4-1	.	TRBJ2-2	TRBD1	15	TGCGCCAGCAGCCACCGACAGGGCGGCACCGGGGAGCTGTTTTTT	CASSHRQGGTGELFF
TRBV19	.	TRBJ2-7	.	15	TGTGCCAGTACCCAAGGGGGACGTCCTATCTACGAGCAGTACTTC	CASTQGGRPIYEQYF
TRBV6-4	.	TRBJ2-1	TRBD1	16	TGTGCCAGCAGTGACCGAGCGGACAGGGCGGTCGATGAGCAGTTCTTC	CASSDRADRAVDEQFF
TRBV5-4	.	TRBJ1-1	.	14	TGTGCCAGCAGCTCCGGAGTTTGGAACACTGAAGCTTTCTTT	CASSSGVWNTEAFF
TRBV5-6	.	TRBJ2-5	.	14	TGTGCCAGCAGCTTGAGTGGCCGTATAGAGACCCAGTACTTC	CASSLSGRIETQYF
TRBV18	.	TRBJ1-2	.	15	TGTGCCAGCTCCACTGGGGCCAACTACAACTATGGCTACACCTTC	CASSTGANYNYGYTF
TRBV7-2	few	TRBJ1-2	.	15	TGTGCCAGCAGCTTACAGAGGCAGCCTAACTATGGCTACACCTTC	CASSLQRQPNYGYTF
TRBV28	.	TRBJ1-2	.	12	TGTGCCAGCAATCGGGGATCCTATGGCTACACCTTC	CASNRGSYGYTF
TRBV27	.	TRBJ1-5	.	13	TGTGCCGCCGCCATGGGCGGCAATCAGCCCCAGCATTTT	CAAAMGGNQPQHF
TRBV21-1	.	TRBJ2-2	.	18	TGTGCCAGCAGCAAAGGGTTCCGGGACAGGGCTAACACCGGGGAGCTGTTTTTT	CASSKGFRDRANTGELFF
TRBV6-6	once	TRBJ2-1	TRBD2	14	TGTGCCAGCAGTTACGGGAGGGACGGGGATGAGCAGTTCTTC	CASSYGRDGDEQFF
TRBV11-3	.	TRBJ2-3	.	12	TGTGCCAGCAGCTTCGGGAGAGATACGCAGTATTTT	CASSFGRDTQYF
TRBV5-1	.	TRBJ2-3	.	17	TGCGCCAGCAGCTTGGGACATACAGACGATAGCACAGATACGCAGTATTTT	CASSLGHTDDSTDTQYF
TRBV19	.	TRBJ1-2	TRBD1	16	TGTGCCAGTAGTATCGGGCCGGCAGGGGGCGACTATGGCTACACCTTC	CASSIGPAGGDYGYTF
TRBV7-2	.	TRBJ2-1	.	15	TGTGCCAGCAGCTTAGCTAGTTACTCCTACAATGAGCAGTTCTTC	CASSLASYSYNEQFF
TRBV6-5	.	TRBJ2-1	.	14	TGTGCCAGCAGTGGTGGGGGCCCAAACAATGAGCAGTTCTTC	CASSGGGPNNEQFF
TRBV6-4	few	TRBJ2-6	.	15	TGTGCCAGCAGTGACTCACAGTCTGGGGCCAACGTCCTGACTTTC	CASSDSQSGANVLTF
TRBV5-1	.	TRBJ2-7	TRBD1	21	TGCGCCAGCAGCTTGCGTGGGGGGCTTTGGGGAATCCGGGACAGGGGCTACGAGCAGTACTTC	CASSLRGGLWGIRDRGYEQYF
TRBV27	.	TRBJ2-7	.	15	TGTGCCAGCAGTTTTTACGGGGTTGCTTACTACGAGCAGTACTTC	CASSFYGVAYYEQYF
TRBV5-1	.	TRBJ2-7	.	15	TGCGCCAGCCGTATAGCGGCGACAGCAAACTACGAGCAGTACTTC	CASRIAATANYEQYF
TRBV5-1	.	TRBJ1-1	.	14	TGCGCCAGCAGCTCGTCCGGGGAGAACACTGAAGCTTTCTTT	CASSSSGENTEAFF
TRBV18	.	TRBJ1-1	.	13	TGTGCCAGCTCACCAAACGGGGACACTGAAGCTTTCTTT	CASSPNGDTEAFF
TRBV7-9	.	TRBJ2-3	TRBD1	17	TGTGCCAGCAGCTCCCCCACACAGGGGACCGACACAGATACGCAGTATTTT	CASSSPTQGTDTDTQYF
TRBV19	once	TRBJ2-7	TRBD1	15	TGTGCCAGTAGTACAACAGGGGATCCCACCTACGAGCAGTACTTC	CASSTTGDPTYEQYF
TRBV6-6	.	TRBJ2-7	TRBD2	16	TGTGCCAGCAGTTACTCCCAGGGGCGGGAGGGCTACGAGCAGTACTTC	CASSYSQGREGYEQYF
TRBV7-2	.	TRBJ2-7	.	16	TGTGCCAGCAGCTCTCCCTCGGACACCAGCTCCTACGAGCAGTACTTC	CASSSPSDTSSYEQYF
TRBV18	.	TRBJ2-7	.	13	TGTGCCAGCTCACCGATCCAGGAGGGCGAGCAGTACTTC	CASSPIQEGEQYF
TRBV2	.	TRBJ1-5	TRBD1	13	TGTGCCAGCAGGGGACAGCCTAATCAGCCCCAGCATTTT	CASRGQPNQPQHF
TRBV29-1	.	TRBJ2-3	.	13	TGCAGCGTTGCGGGGGGCGGCCCAGATACGCAGTATTTT	CSVAGGGPDTQYF
TRBV2	.	TRBJ1-4	.	11	TGTGCCAGCAGATATAATGAAAAACTGTTTTTT	CASRYNEKLFF
TRBV9	once	TRBJ2-7	TRBD1	15	TGTGCCAGCAGCTTCCGGGACAGGGTAGTGGACGAGCAGTACTTC	CASSFRDRVVDEQYF
TRBV5-4	.	TRBJ2-1	.	13	TGTGCCAGCAGCTTGGCCGCGGGGAATGAGCAGTTCTTC	CASSLAAGNEQFF
TRBV19	.	TRBJ1-5	TRBD1	15	TGTGCCAGTAGTCCTCGGACAGGGAGGATTCAGCCCCAGCATTTT	CASSPRTGRIQPQHF
TRBV25-1	.	TRBJ2-1	.	12	TGTGCCAGCAGTGGTCTCTACAATGAGCAGTTCTTC	CASSGLYNEQFF
TRBV9	.	TRBJ1-1	.	15	TGTGCCAGCAGCGCCCCTAAAGCCCAGGGGACTGAAGCTTTCTTT	CASSAPKAQGTEAFF
TRBV5-1	.	TRBJ1-6	.	14	TGCGCCAGCAGCTCGCCGGACCGGCGGGCACCCCTCCACTTT	CASSSPDRRAPLHF
TRBV27	.	TRBJ1-2	.	15	TGTGCCAGCAGTTTAGGGCAGGGGCGAAGCTATGGCTACACCTTC	CASSLGQGRSYGYTF
TRBV7-2	few	TRBJ2-7	TRBD1	12	TGTGCCAGCAGCGACAGGGGTCGCGAGCAGTACTTC	CASSDRGREQYF
TRBV2	.	TRBJ2-2	.	15	TGTGCCAGCCTTGCACAGGGTCTGGGCACCGGGGAGCTGTTTTTT	CASLAQGLGTGELFF